One sample yielded the 23 T cell receptor beta chains listed below, sequenced in a study of blood T cells in healthy people across ages. PCR was performed a second time for about 7 to 12 cycles using a sample-barcoded 5' primer and a J-beta primer mix. One entry per CDR3 protein, called by TCRdb with MiXCR from the 5' RACE reads. The sample has under 2 million distinct CDR3 sequences, almost 35% seen once. The sample comprised blood. Receptor source: a young woman in good health.

The chain links TRBV6-1 to TRBJ1-6; TRBD1 is a possible D gene (6 bases). The CDR3 totals 15 residues. Germline V lookup: CDR1 MNHNS, CDR2 SASEGT. Between the trimmed V and J ends, which lost 10 bases and 10 bases, there was a span of 23 bases. CDR3 coding DNA: TGTGCCATCCGGGGGATGGACAGCGCTAGGTCACCCCTCCACTTT. Translation gives CAIRGMDSARSPLHF.

This clonotype was detected a few times. The chain uses TRBV5-5 and TRBJ2-7; 9 nucleotides match TRBD1. V shed 0 bases and J 3 bases; nucleotides not matched to a gene: 4. The CDR3 is 15 residues long. The germline CDR1 and CDR2 sequences are SGHKS and YYEKEE (reference sequence). This chain's CDR3 is CASSLGDRDFYEQYF. The CDR3 DNA sequence: TGTGCCAGCAGCTTGGGGGACAGGGATTTCTACGAGCAGTACTTC.

This clonotype was picked up a small number of times. A clone one base away is much larger, so this may be a read error. The genes are TRBV4-1 and TRBJ2-7; D perhaps matches TRBD2 (6 bases). Trimming removed 2 bases at V and 5 bases at J, with 16 bases between. This CDR3 is 15 amino acids long. Germline V lookup: CDR1 MGHRA, CDR2 YSYEKL. CDR3 DNA: TGCGCCAGCAGCCAAACCACCGGGAGTCTCAACGAGCAGTACTTC. Amino acid sequence: CASSQTTGSLNEQYF.

V and J are TRBV20-1 and TRBJ2-5, with D possibly TRBD2 on 6 matching bases. The CDR3 runs to 15 residues. The V and J ends lost 3 bases and 2 bases respectively, with 16 bases between them. The germline gives CDR1 DFQATT, CDR2 SNEGSKA (reference sequence). CDR3 in amino acids: CSARNFRGGQETQYF. As DNA, the CDR3 is TGCAGTGCTAGGAATTTTCGCGGAGGGCAAGAGACCCAGTACTTC.

On this clonotype itself: At one boundary the junction diverges from the germline segment, which might be a read error. The rearrangement uses TRBV7-9 and TRBJ2-7, with no clear D. The CDR3 length is 11 residues. Germline values: CDR1 SEHNR, CDR2 FQNEAQ (reference sequence). CDR3 sequence: CANSLALEQYF. The CDR3 coding sequence is TGTGCCAACAGCTTAGCCCTGGAGCAGTACTTC.

The genes are TRBV3-1 and TRBJ1-2, with D possibly matching TRBD1 (5 bases). Deletions cut 3 bases from V and 4 bases from J, with 15 bases between. Germline V CDR1 and CDR2: LGHDT, YNNKEL (reference sequence). The CDR3 totals 15 residues. CDR3 amino acids: CASSHNSRRGYGYTF. The CDR3 nucleotides read TGTGCCAGCAGCCACAATTCCAGAAGGGGCTATGGCTACACCTTC. The whole variable domain, filled in from reference TRBV3-1 and TRBJ1-2, reads DTAVSQTPKYLVTQMGNDKSIKCEQNLGHDTMYWYKQDSKKFLKIMFSYNNKELIINETVPNRFSPKSPDKAHLNLHINSLELGDSAVYFCASSHNSRRGYGYTFGSGTRLTVV.

The J gene is TRBJ2-5, the V gene TRBV18; the D gene is possibly TRBD1 (6 bases). Trimming stripped 8 bases from V and 12 bases from J, with 25 bases between. From germline, CDR1 is KGHSH and CDR2 LQKENI. The CDR3 loop spans 14 amino acids. The CDR3: CASTTQGMGYEEYF. The DNA of the CDR3 is TGTGCCAGCACGACACAGGGCATGGGTTACGAGGAGTACTTC.

DNA for the CDR3: TGTGCCAGTAGTATAGGGTGGGCAAGCAATGAGCAGTTCTTC. The encoded protein is CASSIGWASNEQFF. The rearrangement uses TRBV19 and TRBJ2-1; D not resolved. The ends were cut back, 1 base at V and 6 bases at J, with 10 bases in the middle. The CDR3 is 14 amino acids. Germline V lookup: CDR1 LNHDA, CDR2 SQIVND (reference sequence).

The chain links TRBV3-1 to TRBJ2-5, with a possible D match to TRBD2 (6 bases). Germline V CDR1 and CDR2: LGHDT, YNNKEL (reference sequence). V was cut by 1 base and J by 5 bases, with 17 bases left in between. This CDR3 is 16 amino acids long. The CDR3 DNA follows: TGTGCCAGCAGCCAAGGGGACTGGTCTATAGTGGAGACCCAGTACTTC. It codes for CASSQGDWSIVETQYF.

This clonotype was counted a few times. The chain combines TRBV10-3 with TRBJ1-4, with a possible D match to TRBD1 (5 bases). V gave up 6 bases and J gave up 0 bases, with 11 bases separating them. The CDR3 runs to 15 residues. Germline CDR1 ENHRY, CDR2 SYGVKD. The CDR3, as DNA: TGTGCCATCAGCCCCGACAGAACAACTAATGAAAAACTGTTTTTT. It yields the protein CAISPDRTTNEKLFF.

The chain links TRBV5-1 to TRBJ2-7; perhaps TRBD1 as D (6 bases). The CDR3 has 15 residues. Germline V lookup: CDR1 SGHRS, CDR2 YFSETQ. The V gene lost 2 bases and the J gene lost 5 bases, with 17 bases spanning the gap. The DNA of the CDR3 is TGCGCCAGCAGCTTCGGACCAGGGGCGTTAAACGAGCAGTACTTC. This encodes CASSFGPGALNEQYF.

Comments on this clonotype: Being one base from a much bigger clone, this may be a read error. Since no conserved phenylalanine or tryptophan closes the CDR3, a read error is the likely cause. The chain has TRBV20-1 and TRBJ2-7, with 8 nucleotides matching TRBD2. The V and J ends lost 1 base and 4 bases, in that order; junction bases with no gene match: 6. The CDR3 is 14 amino acids. Germline CDR1 is DFQATT and CDR2 is SNEGSKA (reference sequence). The DNA for the CDR3 is TGCAGTGCTAGAGCGGGGACTAGTGTTTACGAGCAGTACTGC. It specifies CSARAGTSVYEQYC.

The CDR3 bases are TGTGCCACCAGCCAAAACACCGGGGAGCTGTTTTTT. Residues: CATSQNTGELFF. The chain combines TRBV15 with TRBJ2-2, with D unresolved. The CDR3 has 12 amino acids. Germline V CDR1 and CDR2: LNHNV, YYDKDF (reference sequence). The V and J ends lost 5 bases and 2 bases respectively, with 3 bases between them.

This clonotype was seen only a few times. The V and J genes are TRBV2 and TRBJ1-2; D is unresolved. V lost 7 bases and J 7 bases, leaving 31 bases between the germline ends. This CDR3 contains 18 residues. The germline CDR1 and CDR2 sequences are SNHLY and FYNNEI. As DNA, the CDR3 is TGTGCCAGCACCGAAACCCGGATCCGGGCCCTGGTTGTTTCTGGCTACACCTTC. Protein: CASTETRIRALVVSGYTF.

For this clonotype: A junction end diverges from the germline sequence, so it may reflect a read error. The chain is built from TRBV7-9 and TRBJ2-5; 7 bases are shared with TRBD2. The CDR3 sequence is 14 residues long. Germline CDR1 is SEHNR and CDR2 is FQNEAQ (reference sequence). CDR3 nucleotides: TGTGACAGCAGCTCTAGCGGCCGCCAAGAGACCCAGTACTTC. This encodes CDSSSSGRQETQYF.

The J gene is TRBJ2-1, the V gene TRBV7-2; D may be TRBD1 (5 bases). The V gene lost 0 bases and the J gene lost 9 bases, with 12 bases spanning the gap. This CDR3 region has 14 residues. Germline V CDR1 and CDR2: SGHTA, FQGNSA. CDR3 sequence reads: CASSLAPGQFEQFF. In nucleotides, the CDR3 is TGTGCCAGCAGCTTAGCCCCCGGACAATTTGAGCAGTTCTTC.

The chain employs TRBV19 and TRBJ2-1; either TRBD1 or TRBD2 may fit D (5 bases each). V lost 5 bases to trimming and J lost 9 bases, with 17 bases between them. CDR3 size: 14 residues. Germline CDR1 LNHDA, CDR2 SQIVND (reference sequence). The DNA for the CDR3 is TGTGCCAGTAGTCACCGGGACGAGACCAGTGAGCAGTTCTTC. Its protein product is CASSHRDETSEQFF.

This clonotype was recorded a few times. This chain links TRBV28 with TRBJ2-7; 9 nucleotides align to TRBD1. Germline CDR1 reads MDHEN; CDR2 reads SYDVKM. The CDR3 extends over 16 amino acids. With 5 bases clipped from V and 1 base from J, the junction kept 9 bases outside the gene matches. CDR3 sequence: CASSPLKTGGSYEQYF. The CDR3 nucleotides read TGTGCCAGCAGTCCACTAAAGACAGGGGGGTCCTACGAGCAGTACTTC.

This clonotype was picked up one time. The chain recombines TRBV5-1 with TRBJ2-1; D might be TRBD2 (6 bases). The CDR3 spans 14 residues. Germline-derived CDR1 and CDR2 are SGHRS and YFSETQ. The V end was cut by 4 bases, the J end by 8 bases, with 16 bases between. DNA for the CDR3: TGCGCCAGCAGCCGCGGACTATCCGTGGATGAGCAGTTCTTC. Amino acids: CASSRGLSVDEQFF.

The table lists this clonotype with a few counts. The CDR3: CASSSQVQGSYGYTF. For the CDR3, the DNA is TGCGCCAGCAGCTCCCAAGTACAGGGGAGTTATGGCTACACCTTC. The chain joins TRBV5-1 to TRBJ1-2; 7 bases agree with TRBD1. V lost 3 bases to trimming and J lost 5 bases; unmatched junction nucleotides: 10. CDR3 length: 15 residues. CDR1 is SGHRS and CDR2 is YFSETQ in the germline V gene.

The V and J genes are TRBV12-5 and TRBJ2-1; D possibly corresponds to TRBD2 (5 bases). The CDR3 loop spans 15 amino acids. Trimming removed 5 bases at V and 9 bases at J, with 20 bases between. Germline V lookup: CDR1 LGHNT, CDR2 FRNRAP. The CDR3 loop is CASGPSGSAGSEQFF. DNA of the CDR3: TGTGCTAGTGGTCCCTCGGGGTCTGCCGGAAGTGAGCAGTTCTTC.

Only a few counts were recorded for this clonotype. This chain uses TRBV3-1 with TRBJ2-7, with a tentative D call TRBD2 (5 bases). This CDR3 is built from 15 residues. V lost 3 bases and J 1 base, leaving 13 bases between the germline ends. The germline gives CDR1 LGHDT, CDR2 YNNKEL (reference sequence). The CDR3 spells CASSQDLWLSYEQYF. The CDR3 nucleotides read TGTGCCAGCAGCCAGGACTTATGGTTATCCTACGAGCAGTACTTC.

This chain links TRBV7-3 with TRBJ2-1, with no clear D. The CDR3 is 13 amino acids. Germline V CDR1 and CDR2: SGHTA, FQGTGA. Trimming took off 5 bases at V and 8 bases at J, with 13 bases between the two ends. CDR3 sequence (DNA): TGTGCCAGCAGCCCCATGGGCCGGTATGAGCAGTTCTTC. This codes for CASSPMGRYEQFF.